This is a list of T cell receptor beta chains from one sample in a study of blood T cell repertoires in COVID-19. The assay was immunoSEQ multiplex PCR, and TCRdb's table has in-frame clones only and misses some. There are 150,000 to 200,000 clones in the sample; roughly nine tenths occur only once, and around 2.3% lies in the top ten. Sequencing was performed on peripheral blood. The receptors stem from a man between 65 and 85 years old with active or convalescent COVID-19. The conserved cysteine and the conserved F or W are not part of the CDR3 here.

CDR3aa: ASSQESKGAGGPSYNEQF
j_gene: TRBJ2-1
v_gene: TRBV7-8

CDR3aa: ASSPRDRYDNEQF
j_gene: TRBJ2-1
v_gene: TRBV7-2

CDR3aa: ASSLQGDRVYETQY
j_gene: TRBJ2-5
v_gene: TRBV7-9

CDR3aa: ASSSYTDVSYEQY
j_gene: TRBJ2-7
v_gene: TRBV7-2

CDR3aa: ASKGAGEQF
j_gene: TRBJ2-1
v_gene: TRBV28

CDR3aa: ASSHLGQDGDYGYT
j_gene: TRBJ1-2
v_gene: TRBV23-1

CDR3aa: ASSFQGLSEQF
j_gene: TRBJ2-1
v_gene: TRBV7-2

CDR3aa: ASRGRKNTGELF
j_gene: TRBJ2-2
v_gene: TRBV6-5

CDR3aa: ASSPTRGHADTQY
j_gene: TRBJ2-3
v_gene: TRBV6-5

CDR3aa: SANERGGQDTQY
j_gene: TRBJ2-3
v_gene: TRBV20-1

CDR3aa: ASSPSGSSGNTIY
j_gene: TRBJ1-3
v_gene: TRBV18

CDR3aa: ASSLGGMNTEAF
j_gene: TRBJ1-1
v_gene: TRBV28

CDR3aa: ASSIGTGTGPQH
j_gene: TRBJ1-5
v_gene: TRBV19

CDR3aa: ASRTPGTEKQY
j_gene: TRBJ2-7
v_gene: TRBV6-5

CDR3aa: ASSPLRGQLNGNTIY
j_gene: TRBJ1-3
v_gene: TRBV18

CDR3aa: ASTVDSKNSPLH
j_gene: TRBJ1-6
v_gene: TRBV6-6

CDR3aa: ATSRVQGATGELF
j_gene: TRBJ2-2
v_gene: TRBV15

CDR3aa: ASSSRQGNYEQY
j_gene: TRBJ2-7
v_gene: TRBV5-1

CDR3aa: ASSLMTGGSGNTIY
j_gene: TRBJ1-3
v_gene: TRBV7-6

CDR3aa: ASGDRADGELF
j_gene: TRBJ2-2
v_gene: TRBV10-1

CDR3aa: ASSQRRRGGANVLT
j_gene: TRBJ2-6
v_gene: TRBV6-2/TRBV6-3

CDR3aa: SVLTVNYGYT
j_gene: TRBJ1-2
v_gene: TRBV29-1

CDR3aa: ASSPPGGAGEKLF
j_gene: TRBJ1-4
v_gene: TRBV18

CDR3aa: ASSYSGLNEQF
j_gene: TRBJ2-1
v_gene: TRBV6-2/TRBV6-3

CDR3aa: ASSFETSVPSTDTQY
j_gene: TRBJ2-3
v_gene: TRBV5-4

CDR3aa: ASSLDRIMSSYNEQF
j_gene: TRBJ2-1
v_gene: TRBV28

CDR3aa: ASSFGLIGTDTQY
j_gene: TRBJ2-3
v_gene: TRBV28

CDR3aa: ATSDQDTQY
j_gene: TRBJ2-3
v_gene: TRBV24-1

CDR3aa: ASSARDRGLETQY
j_gene: TRBJ2-5
v_gene: TRBV7-9

CDR3aa: ASHTGIPYNSPLH
j_gene: TRBJ1-6
v_gene: TRBV28

CDR3aa: ASSLGAGSGFSYEQY
j_gene: TRBJ2-7
v_gene: TRBV7-8

CDR3aa: ASSYSIAGVTDNEQF
j_gene: TRBJ2-1
v_gene: TRBV6-2/TRBV6-3

CDR3aa: ASSSGANYGYT
j_gene: TRBJ1-2
v_gene: TRBV12-3/TRBV12-4

CDR3aa: ASRAPGTVSYEQY
j_gene: TRBJ2-7
v_gene: TRBV21-1

CDR3aa: ASSPAGYQETQY
j_gene: TRBJ2-5
v_gene: TRBV27

CDR3aa: ASSPAGTPNTGELF
j_gene: TRBJ2-2
v_gene: TRBV5-6

CDR3aa: ASSPESRGNQPQH
j_gene: TRBJ1-5
v_gene: TRBV5-1

CDR3aa: ASSLGAGGPILDTQY
j_gene: TRBJ2-3
v_gene: TRBV11-2

CDR3aa: ASRERGPISYEQY
j_gene: TRBJ2-7
v_gene: TRBV7-2

CDR3aa: ASSKTADSGNTIY
j_gene: TRBJ1-3
v_gene: TRBV7-8

CDR3aa: ASSIWASSSGANVLT
j_gene: TRBJ2-6
v_gene: TRBV19

CDR3aa: ASSQNGQAKETQY
j_gene: TRBJ2-5
v_gene: TRBV3-1/TRBV3-2

CDR3aa: ASSRTSGRAESNEQF
j_gene: TRBJ2-1
v_gene: TRBV18

CDR3aa: ASGPGALEKLF
j_gene: TRBJ1-4
v_gene: TRBV19

CDR3aa: ASSRMGPVGDTQY
j_gene: TRBJ2-3
v_gene: TRBV5-1

CDR3aa: AGRQGATDTQY
j_gene: TRBJ2-3
v_gene: TRBV10-2

CDR3aa: ASSVRGSGGASSHNEQF
j_gene: TRBJ2-1
v_gene: TRBV9

CDR3aa: ASNLGQHYEQY
j_gene: TRBJ2-7
v_gene: TRBV28

CDR3aa: ASSEQGVGEKLF
j_gene: TRBJ1-4
v_gene: TRBV9

CDR3aa: SVVYRGGSEQY
j_gene: TRBJ2-7
v_gene: TRBV29-1

CDR3aa: ASSLAWGASGNTGELF
j_gene: TRBJ2-2
v_gene: TRBV11-2

CDR3aa: ASSQDAGGYEQY
j_gene: TRBJ2-7
v_gene: TRBV4-3

CDR3aa: ASSLGEQSVHRSGYT
j_gene: TRBJ1-2
v_gene: TRBV7-8

CDR3aa: ASSLGQTNTEAF
j_gene: TRBJ1-1
v_gene: TRBV7-2